The sequence of this T cell receptor (beta chain) was determined in a study of OX40 agonist ivuxolimab in advanced cancers. Here immunoSEQ multiplex PCR was the method, and the copy in TCRdb shows in-frame clones only, minus some. This table holds 20,000 to 25,000 clones, about 88% found once. The CDR3 has 16 residues. Germline CDR1 reads SGHVS; CDR2 reads FNYEAQ. Trimming cost V 5 bases and J 1 base; bases outside gene matches: 9. The chain employs TRBV7-6 and TRBJ2-3, with 7 bases fitting TRBD1. The sequence came from an adult with an advanced solid tumor such as melanoma, head and neck, liver or kidney cancer. The source was CD4+ or CD8+ T cells sorted from blood, collected in a trial of the OX40 agonist ivuxolimab. Here the CDR3 DNA reads TGTGCCAGCAGCCACGACAGGGACGAGGGCACAGATACGCAGTATTTT. Amino acids: CASSHDRDEGTDTQYF.